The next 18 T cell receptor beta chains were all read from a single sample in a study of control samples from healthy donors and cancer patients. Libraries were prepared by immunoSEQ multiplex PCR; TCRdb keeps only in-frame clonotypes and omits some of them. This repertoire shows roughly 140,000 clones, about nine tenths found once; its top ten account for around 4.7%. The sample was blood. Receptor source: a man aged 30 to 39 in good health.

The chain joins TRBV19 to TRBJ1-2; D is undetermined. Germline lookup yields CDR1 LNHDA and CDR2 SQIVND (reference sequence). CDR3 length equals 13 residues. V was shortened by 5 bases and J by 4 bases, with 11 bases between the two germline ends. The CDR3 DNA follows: TGTGCCAGTAGTCCCAAGACTGGCTATGGCTACACCTTC. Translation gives CASSPKTGYGYTF.

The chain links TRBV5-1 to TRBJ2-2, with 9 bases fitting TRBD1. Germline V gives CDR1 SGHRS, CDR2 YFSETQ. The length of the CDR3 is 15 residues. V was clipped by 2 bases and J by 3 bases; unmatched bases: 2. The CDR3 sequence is CASSFRQGDTGELFF. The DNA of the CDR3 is TGCGCCAGCAGCTTCCGACAGGGGGACACCGGGGAGCTGTTTTTT. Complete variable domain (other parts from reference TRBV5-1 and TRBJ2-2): KAGVTQTPRYLIKTRGQQVTLSCSPISGHRSVSWYQQTPGQGLQFLFEYFSETQRNKGNFPGRFSGRQFSNSRSEMNVSTLELGDSALYLCASSFRQGDTGELFFGEGSRLTVL.

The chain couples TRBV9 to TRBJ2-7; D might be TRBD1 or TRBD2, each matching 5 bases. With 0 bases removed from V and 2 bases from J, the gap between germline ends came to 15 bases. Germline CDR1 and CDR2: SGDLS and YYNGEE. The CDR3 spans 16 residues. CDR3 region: CASSVGGAGLPYEQYF. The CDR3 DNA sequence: TGTGCCAGCAGCGTAGGGGGAGCAGGGTTACCCTACGAGCAGTACTTC.

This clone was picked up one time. The CDR3 nucleotides read TGTGCCAGCAGCTTCCGACTAGCGGGACCCGGGGAGCTGTTTTTT. This translates into CASSFRLAGPGELFF. V and J are TRBV11-3 and TRBJ2-2, with 11 positions matching TRBD2. Germline values: CDR1 SGHNT, CDR2 YENEEA. The CDR3 length is 15 residues. The trim removed 3 bases at V and 6 bases at J, leaving 3 bases unmatched.

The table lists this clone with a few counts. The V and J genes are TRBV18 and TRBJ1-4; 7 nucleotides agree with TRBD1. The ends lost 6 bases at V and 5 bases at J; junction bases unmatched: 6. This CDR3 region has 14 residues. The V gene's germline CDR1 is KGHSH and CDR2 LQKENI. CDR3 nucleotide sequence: TGTGCCAGCTCGACGGACAGGAAGAATGAAAAACTGTTTTTT. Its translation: CASSTDRKNEKLFF.

The CDR3 DNA sequence: TGTGCCAGCAGTCCACGTAACGGGGGCCCCCAGTACTTC. Translation gives CASSPRNGGPQYF. The V and J genes are TRBV6-5 and TRBJ2-7; D tentatively fits TRBD1 or TRBD2 (6 bases each). V lost 5 bases and J 10 bases, leaving 18 bases between the germline ends. The germline CDR1 and CDR2 sequences are MNHEY and SVGAGI. The CDR3 has 13 residues.

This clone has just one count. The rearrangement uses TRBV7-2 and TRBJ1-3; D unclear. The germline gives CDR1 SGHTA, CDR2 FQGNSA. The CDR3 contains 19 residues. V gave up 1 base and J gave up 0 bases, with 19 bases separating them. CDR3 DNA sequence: TGTGCCAGCAGCTTAGGACGTCCTGGACCGACCTTCTCTGGAAACACCATATATTTT. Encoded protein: CASSLGRPGPTFSGNTIYF. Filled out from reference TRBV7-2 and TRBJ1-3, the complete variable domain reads GAGVSQSPSNKVTEKGKDVELRCDPISGHTALYWYRQSLGQGLEFLIYFQGNSAPDKSGLPSDRFSAERTGGSVSTLTIQRTQQEDSAVYLCASSLGRPGPTFSGNTIYFGEGSWLTVV.

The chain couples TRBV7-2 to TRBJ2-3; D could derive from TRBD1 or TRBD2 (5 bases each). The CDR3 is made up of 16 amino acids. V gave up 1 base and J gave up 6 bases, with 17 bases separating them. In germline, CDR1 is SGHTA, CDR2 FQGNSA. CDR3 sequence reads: CASSLVAGWGSDTQYF. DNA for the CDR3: TGTGCCAGCAGCTTAGTCGCAGGGTGGGGGTCGGATACGCAGTATTTT. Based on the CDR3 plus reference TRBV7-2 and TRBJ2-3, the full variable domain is GAGVSQSPSNKVTEKGKDVELRCDPISGHTALYWYRQSLGQGLEFLIYFQGNSAPDKSGLPSDRFSAERTGGSVSTLTIQRTQQEDSAVYLCASSLVAGWGSDTQYFGPGTRLTVL.

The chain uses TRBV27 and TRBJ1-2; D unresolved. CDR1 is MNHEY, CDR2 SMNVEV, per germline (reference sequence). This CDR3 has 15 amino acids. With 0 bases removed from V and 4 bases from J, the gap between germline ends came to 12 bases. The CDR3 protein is CASSLSGRNFYGYTF. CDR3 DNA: TGTGCCAGCAGTTTATCGGGTCGGAACTTCTATGGCTACACCTTC.

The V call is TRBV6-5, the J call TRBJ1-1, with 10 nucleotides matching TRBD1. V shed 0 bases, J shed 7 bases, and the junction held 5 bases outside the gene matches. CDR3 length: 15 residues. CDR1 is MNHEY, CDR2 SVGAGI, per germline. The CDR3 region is CASSYSRQGAVEAFF. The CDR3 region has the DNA TGTGCCAGCAGTTACTCGAGACAGGGGGCGGTTGAAGCTTTCTTT.

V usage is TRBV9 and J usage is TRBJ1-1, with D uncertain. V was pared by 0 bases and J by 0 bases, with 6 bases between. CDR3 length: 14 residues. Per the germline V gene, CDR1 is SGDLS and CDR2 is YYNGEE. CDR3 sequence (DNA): TGTGCCAGCAGCGTAGATTCGGTGAACACTGAAGCTTTCTTT. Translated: CASSVDSVNTEAFF.

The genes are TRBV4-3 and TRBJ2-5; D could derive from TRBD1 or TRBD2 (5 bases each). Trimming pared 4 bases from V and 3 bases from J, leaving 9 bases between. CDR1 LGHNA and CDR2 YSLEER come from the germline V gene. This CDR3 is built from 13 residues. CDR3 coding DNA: TGCGCCAGCAGCCGGGGGATTGAAGAGACCCAGTACTTC. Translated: CASSRGIEETQYF.

The CDR3 region has the DNA TGTGCCAGCAGTTACCTCCGACAGTCACCCCTCCACTTT. Its protein product is CASSYLRQSPLHF. The chain uses TRBV6-2 or TRBV6-3 and TRBJ1-6; tentative D call: TRBD1 (5 bases). The germline CDR1 and CDR2 sequences are MNHEY and SVGEGT. The CDR3 covers 13 residues. V was shortened by 2 bases and J by 10 bases, with 9 bases between the two germline ends.

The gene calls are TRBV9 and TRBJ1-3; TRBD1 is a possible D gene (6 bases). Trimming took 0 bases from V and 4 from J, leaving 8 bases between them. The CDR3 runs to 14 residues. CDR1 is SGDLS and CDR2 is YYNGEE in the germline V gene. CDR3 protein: CASSVDRVGNTIYF. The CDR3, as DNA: TGTGCCAGCAGCGTAGACAGGGTAGGAAACACCATATATTTT.

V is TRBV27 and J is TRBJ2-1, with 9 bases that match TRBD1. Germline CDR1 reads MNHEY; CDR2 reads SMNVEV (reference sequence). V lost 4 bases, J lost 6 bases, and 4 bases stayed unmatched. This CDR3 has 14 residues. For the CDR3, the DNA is TGTGCCAGCAGTTCGGACAGGGGCCTCAATGAGCAGTTCTTC. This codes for CASSSDRGLNEQFF.

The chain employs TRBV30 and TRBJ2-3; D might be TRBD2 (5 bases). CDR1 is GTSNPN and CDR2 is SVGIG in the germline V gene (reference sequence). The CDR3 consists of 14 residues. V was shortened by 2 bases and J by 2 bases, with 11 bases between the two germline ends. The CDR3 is CAWSPGSITDTQYF. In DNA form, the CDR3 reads TGTGCCTGGAGTCCGGGGAGTATCACAGATACGCAGTATTTT.

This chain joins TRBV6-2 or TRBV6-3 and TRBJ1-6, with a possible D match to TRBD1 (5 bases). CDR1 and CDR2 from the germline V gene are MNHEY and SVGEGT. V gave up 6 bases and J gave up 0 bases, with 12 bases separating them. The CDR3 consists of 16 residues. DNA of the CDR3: TGTGCCAGCAGCAAAAGACAGAGCTCCTATAATTCACCCCTCCACTTT. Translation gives CASSKRQSSYNSPLHF.

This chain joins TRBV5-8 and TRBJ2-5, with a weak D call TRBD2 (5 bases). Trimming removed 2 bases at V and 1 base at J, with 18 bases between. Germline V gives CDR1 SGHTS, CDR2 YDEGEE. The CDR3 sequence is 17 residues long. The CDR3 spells CASSFGWLGGSQETQYF. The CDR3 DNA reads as TGTGCCAGCAGCTTTGGATGGCTGGGTGGGAGCCAAGAGACCCAGTACTTC.